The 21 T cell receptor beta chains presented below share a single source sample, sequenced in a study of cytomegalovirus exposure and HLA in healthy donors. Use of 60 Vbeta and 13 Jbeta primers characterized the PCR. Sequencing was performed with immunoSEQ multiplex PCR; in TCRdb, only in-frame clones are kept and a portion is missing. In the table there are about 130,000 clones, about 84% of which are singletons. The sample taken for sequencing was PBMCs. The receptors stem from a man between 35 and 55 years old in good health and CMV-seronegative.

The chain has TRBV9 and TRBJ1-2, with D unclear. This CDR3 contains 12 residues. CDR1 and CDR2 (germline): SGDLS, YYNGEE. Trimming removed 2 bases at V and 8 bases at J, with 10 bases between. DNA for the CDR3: TGTGCCAGCAGCGTGTACAGATTCGGCTACACCTTC. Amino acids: CASSVYRFGYTF. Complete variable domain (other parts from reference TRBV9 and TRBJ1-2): DSGVTQTPKHLITATGQRVTLRCSPRSGDLSVYWYQQSLDQGLQFLIQYYNGEERAKGNILERFSAQQFPDLHSELNLSSLELGDSALYFCASSVYRFGYTFGSGTRLTVV.

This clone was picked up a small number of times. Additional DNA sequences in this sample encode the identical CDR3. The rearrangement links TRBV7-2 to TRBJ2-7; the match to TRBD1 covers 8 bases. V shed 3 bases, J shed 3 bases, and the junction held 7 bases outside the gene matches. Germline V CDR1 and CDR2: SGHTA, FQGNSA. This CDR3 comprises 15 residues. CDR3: CASSLAGQGSYEQYF. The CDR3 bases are TGTGCCAGCAGCTTGGCCGGACAGGGAAGCTACGAGCAGTACTTC.

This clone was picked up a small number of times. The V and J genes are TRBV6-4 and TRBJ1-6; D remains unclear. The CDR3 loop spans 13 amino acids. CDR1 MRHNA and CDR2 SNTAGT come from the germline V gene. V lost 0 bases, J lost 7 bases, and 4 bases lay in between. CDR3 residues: CASSDSENSPLHF. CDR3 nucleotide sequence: TGTGCCAGCAGTGACTCGGAGAATTCACCCCTCCACTTT.

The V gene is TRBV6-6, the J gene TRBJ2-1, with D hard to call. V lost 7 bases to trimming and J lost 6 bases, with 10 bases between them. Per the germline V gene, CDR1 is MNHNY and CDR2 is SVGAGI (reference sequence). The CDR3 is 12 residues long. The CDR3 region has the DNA TGTGCCAGCACCCCTGCCGGCAATGAGCAGTTCTTC. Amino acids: CASTPAGNEQFF.

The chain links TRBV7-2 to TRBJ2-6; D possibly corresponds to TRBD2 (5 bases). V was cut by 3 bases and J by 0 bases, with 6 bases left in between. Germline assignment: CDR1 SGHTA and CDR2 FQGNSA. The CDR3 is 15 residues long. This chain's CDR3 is CASSLGSSGANVLTF. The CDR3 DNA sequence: TGTGCCAGCAGCTTGGGGAGCTCTGGGGCCAACGTCCTGACTTTC.

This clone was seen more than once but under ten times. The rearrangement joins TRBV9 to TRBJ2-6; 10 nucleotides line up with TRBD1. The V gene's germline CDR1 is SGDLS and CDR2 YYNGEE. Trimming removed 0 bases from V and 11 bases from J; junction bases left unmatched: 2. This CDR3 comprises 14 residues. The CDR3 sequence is CASSVVGQGDVLTF. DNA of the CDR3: TGTGCCAGCAGCGTAGTCGGACAGGGGGACGTCCTGACTTTC.

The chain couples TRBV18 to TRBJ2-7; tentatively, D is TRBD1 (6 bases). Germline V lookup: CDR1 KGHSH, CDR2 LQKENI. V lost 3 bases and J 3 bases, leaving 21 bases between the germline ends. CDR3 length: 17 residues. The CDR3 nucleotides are TGTGCCAGCTCACCGGGAGAAGAAACCCCGGGACACTACGAGCAGTACTTC. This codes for CASSPGEETPGHYEQYF.

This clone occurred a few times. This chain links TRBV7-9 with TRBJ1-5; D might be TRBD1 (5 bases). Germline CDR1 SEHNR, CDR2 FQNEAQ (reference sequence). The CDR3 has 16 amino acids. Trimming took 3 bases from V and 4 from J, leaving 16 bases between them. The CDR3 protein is CASSFGGDGGNQPQHF. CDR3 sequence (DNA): TGTGCCAGCAGCTTCGGAGGGGACGGAGGTAATCAGCCCCAGCATTTT.

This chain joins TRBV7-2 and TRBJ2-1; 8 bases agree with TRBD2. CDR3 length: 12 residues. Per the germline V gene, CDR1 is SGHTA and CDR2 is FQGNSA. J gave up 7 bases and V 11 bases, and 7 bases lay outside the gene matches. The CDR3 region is CAAREGLNEQFF. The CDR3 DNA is TGTGCCGCCCGGGAGGGACTAAATGAGCAGTTCTTC.

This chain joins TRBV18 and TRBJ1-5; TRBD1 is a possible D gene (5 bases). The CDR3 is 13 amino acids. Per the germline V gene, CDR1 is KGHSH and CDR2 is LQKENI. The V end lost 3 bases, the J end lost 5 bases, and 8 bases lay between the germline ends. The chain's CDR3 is CASSPPGDQPQHF. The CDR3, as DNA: TGTGCCAGCTCACCGCCGGGGGATCAGCCCCAGCATTTT.

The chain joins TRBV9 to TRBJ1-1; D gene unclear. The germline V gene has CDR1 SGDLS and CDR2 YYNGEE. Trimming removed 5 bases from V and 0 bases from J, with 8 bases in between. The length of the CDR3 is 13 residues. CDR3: CASSQNLNTEAFF. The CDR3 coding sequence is TGTGCCAGCAGTCAAAATTTGAACACTGAAGCTTTCTTT.

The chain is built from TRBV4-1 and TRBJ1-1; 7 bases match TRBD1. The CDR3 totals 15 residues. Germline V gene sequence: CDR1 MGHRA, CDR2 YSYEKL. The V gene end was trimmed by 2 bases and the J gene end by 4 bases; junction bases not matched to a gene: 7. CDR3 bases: TGCGCCAGCAGCCAATCACAGGGGTCGGGCACTGAAGCTTTCTTT. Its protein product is CASSQSQGSGTEAFF.

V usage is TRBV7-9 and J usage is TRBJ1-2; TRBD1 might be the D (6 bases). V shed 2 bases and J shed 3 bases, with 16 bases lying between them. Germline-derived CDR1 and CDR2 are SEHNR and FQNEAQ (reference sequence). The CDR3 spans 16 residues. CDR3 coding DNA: TGTGCCAGCAGCTTAAGAGGGGGGGCTTCGGACTATGGCTACACCTTC. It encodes CASSLRGGASDYGYTF.

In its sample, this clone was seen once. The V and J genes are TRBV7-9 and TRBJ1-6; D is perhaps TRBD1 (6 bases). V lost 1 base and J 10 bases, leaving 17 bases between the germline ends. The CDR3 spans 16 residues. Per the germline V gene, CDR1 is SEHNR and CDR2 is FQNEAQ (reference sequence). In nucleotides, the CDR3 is TGTGCCAGCAGCTTAGGGGGGCCGGCCCGAAGGTCACCCCTCCACTTT. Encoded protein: CASSLGGPARRSPLHF. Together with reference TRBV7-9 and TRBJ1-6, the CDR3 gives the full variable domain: DTGVSQNPRHKITKRGQNVTFRCDPISEHNRLYWYRQTLGQGPEFLTYFQNEAQLEKSRLLSDRFSAERPKGSFSTLEIQRTEQGDSAMYLCASSLGGPARRSPLHFGNGTRLTVT.

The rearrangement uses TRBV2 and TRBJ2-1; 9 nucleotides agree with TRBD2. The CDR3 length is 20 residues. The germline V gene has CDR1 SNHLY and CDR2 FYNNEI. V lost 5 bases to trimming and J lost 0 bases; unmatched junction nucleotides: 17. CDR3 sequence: CASSPNPLGSGRSSYNEQFF. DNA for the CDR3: TGTGCCAGCAGTCCGAACCCCCTTGGAAGCGGGAGGAGCTCCTACAATGAGCAGTTCTTC.

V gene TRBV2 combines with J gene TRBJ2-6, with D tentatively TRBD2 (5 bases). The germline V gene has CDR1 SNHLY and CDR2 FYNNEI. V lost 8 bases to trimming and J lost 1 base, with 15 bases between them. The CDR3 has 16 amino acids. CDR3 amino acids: CASVGLSRSGANVLTF. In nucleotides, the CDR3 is TGTGCCAGCGTAGGACTTTCTCGGTCTGGGGCCAACGTCCTGACTTTC.

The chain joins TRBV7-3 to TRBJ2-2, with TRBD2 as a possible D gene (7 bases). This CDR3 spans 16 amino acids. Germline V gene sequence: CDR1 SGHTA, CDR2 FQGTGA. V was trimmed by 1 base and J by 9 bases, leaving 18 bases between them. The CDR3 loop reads CASSLNGGGQDRELFF. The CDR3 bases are TGTGCCAGCAGCTTAAATGGGGGGGGGCAGGACCGGGAGCTGTTTTTT.

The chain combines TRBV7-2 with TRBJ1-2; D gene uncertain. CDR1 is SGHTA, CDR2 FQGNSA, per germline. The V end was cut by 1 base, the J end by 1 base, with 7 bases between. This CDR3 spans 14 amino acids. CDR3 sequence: CASSLGQDNYGYTF. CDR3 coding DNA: TGTGCCAGCAGCTTAGGTCAGGATAACTATGGCTACACCTTC.

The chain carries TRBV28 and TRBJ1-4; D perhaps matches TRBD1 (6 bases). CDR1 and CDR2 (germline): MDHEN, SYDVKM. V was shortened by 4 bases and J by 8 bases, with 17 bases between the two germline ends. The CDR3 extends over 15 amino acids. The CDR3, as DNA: TGTGCCAGCAGTTCCTTACAGGGTGGGTTGGAAAAACTGTTTTTT. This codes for CASSSLQGGLEKLFF.

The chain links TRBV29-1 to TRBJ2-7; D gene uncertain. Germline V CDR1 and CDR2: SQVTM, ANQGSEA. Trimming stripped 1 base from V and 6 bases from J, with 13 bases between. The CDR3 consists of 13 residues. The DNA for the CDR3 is TGCAGCGTTGAAGTACGGAGTACCTCCGAGCAGTACTTC. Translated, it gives CSVEVRSTSEQYF.

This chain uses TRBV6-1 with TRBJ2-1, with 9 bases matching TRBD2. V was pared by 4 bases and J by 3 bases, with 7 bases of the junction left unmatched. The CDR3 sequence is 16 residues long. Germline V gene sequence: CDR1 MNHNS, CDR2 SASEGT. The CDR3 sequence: CASSGRLAGNYNEQFF. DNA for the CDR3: TGTGCCAGCAGTGGTCGCCTAGCGGGGAACTACAATGAGCAGTTCTTC.